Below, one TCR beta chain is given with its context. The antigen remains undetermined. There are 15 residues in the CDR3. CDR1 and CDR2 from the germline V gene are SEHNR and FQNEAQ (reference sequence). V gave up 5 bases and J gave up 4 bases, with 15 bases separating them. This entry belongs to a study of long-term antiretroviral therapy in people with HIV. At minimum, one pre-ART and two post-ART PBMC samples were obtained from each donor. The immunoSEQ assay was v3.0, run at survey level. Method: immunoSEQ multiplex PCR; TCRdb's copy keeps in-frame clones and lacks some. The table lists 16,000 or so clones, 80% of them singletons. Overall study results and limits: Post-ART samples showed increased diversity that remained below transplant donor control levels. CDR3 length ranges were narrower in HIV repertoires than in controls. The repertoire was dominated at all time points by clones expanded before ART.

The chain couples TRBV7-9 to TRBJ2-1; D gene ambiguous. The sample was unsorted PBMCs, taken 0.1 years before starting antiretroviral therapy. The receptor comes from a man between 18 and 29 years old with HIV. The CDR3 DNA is TGTGCCAGCAGCCCCCGCTCAACGGAATACAATGAGCAGTTCTTC. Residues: CASSPRSTEYNEQFF.